This T cell receptor (beta chain) emerged from a study of T cells after posttransplantation cyclophosphamide. This clone was observed many times. What it recognizes is unknown. Study-wide findings and caveats: Recipient CMV seropositivity and CMV reactivation strongly tracked TRB clonality. Later post-transplant blood repertoires were often dominated by donor CD8+ memory clones. Tissue-infiltrating T cells from skin or gut overlapped little with blood T cells.

A marrow graft followed busulfan-fludarabine conditioning, with cyclophosphamide on days +3 and +4. This table comes from immunoSEQ multiplex PCR, and its TCRdb copy is limited to in-frame clones, with some not included. The specimen gives tens of thousands of clones without singletons; the ten biggest hold around 1.9%. The CDR3 totals 15 residues. Germline CDR1 MNHEY, CDR2 SVGAGI. Trimming at V came to 2 bases and at J to 5 bases, leaving 3 bases not matched to a gene. The sample here was PBMCs, taken after allogeneic stem cell transplant with posttransplant cyclophosphamide. The receptor was derived from a male patient younger than 30 who received an allogeneic stem cell transplant from a related donor, was CMV-positive, and had no GVHD. Some T cells may be graft donor cells. V is TRBV6-5 and J is TRBJ2-2, with 9 bases that match TRBD2. CDR3 residues: CASSYIAGGTGELFF. CDR3 in DNA: TGTGCCAGCAGTTACATTGCGGGAGGGACCGGGGAGCTGTTTTTT.